This T cell receptor beta chain emerged from a study of T-cell reconstitution after alpha-beta-depleted transplantation in children. This clonotype was seen only a few times. The antigen remains undetermined. Molecular barcoding with unique molecular identifiers was used for the TCRbeta library. MiXCR, applied by TCRdb to the PCR reads, yields one record per CDR3 protein. In the table there are approximately 190,000 distinct CDR3 sequences, about 6% of which are singletons. Germline trimming cut 4 bases from V and 6 bases from J; bases unmatched to any gene: 6. The CDR3 runs 14 residues. Findings and limits, study-wide: Newly generated T cells supplied most T-cell counts and diversity one year post-transplant.

The sample was PBMCs, taken before TCRalphabeta/CD19-depleted stem cell transplant. The chain is built from TRBV5-7 and TRBJ2-3; 9 bases align to TRBD1. TRBV5-7 is reported as an ORF; its role is uncertain. This sequence originates from a girl under three years old with combined immunodeficiency, due to receive a stem cell transplant. In nucleotides, the CDR3 is TGTGCCAGCAGCCGGACAGGGGTTTTGGATACGCAGTATTTT. It yields the protein CASSRTGVLDTQYF.